This T cell receptor (beta chain) was observed in a study of blood T cells in healthy people across ages. Findings and caveats of the study: Possibly confounding the expanded clonotype changes was the fact that donor CMV status was unknown. In older individuals, TCR beta diversity per million T cells was lower, falling roughly linearly with age. Investigators viewed diversity estimates from one million T cells as underestimates, the study reported.

With 4 bases clipped from V and 0 bases from J, the junction kept 2 bases outside the gene matches. The CDR3 extends over 15 amino acids. Germline V gives CDR1 SGHRS, CDR2 YFSETQ. The second PCR ran about 6 to 12 cycles with a sample-barcoded 5' primer and J-beta primers. Each cDNA molecule carried a tag from a template-switch adaptor that contained 12 random nucleotides. TCRdb analysed the 5' RACE reads with MiXCR anew, one entry per CDR3 protein. The sample lists 1.5 million to 2 million distinct CDR3 sequences; almost 35% were seen once. In regard to this clonotype: The antigen is undetermined.

The sequence was collected from a woman in her 30s in good health. Sequencing was done on a sample of blood. The rearrangement uses TRBV5-1 and TRBJ2-5; 11 positions match TRBD2. CDR3 protein: CASSTSGGYQETQYF. For the CDR3, the DNA is TGCGCCAGCAGCACTAGCGGGGGCTACCAAGAGACCCAGTACTTC. Looking up the rest from reference TRBV5-1 and TRBJ2-5 gives the full variable domain: KAGVTQTPRYLIKTRGQQVTLSCSPISGHRSVSWYQQTPGQGLQFLFEYFSETQRNKGNFPGRFSGRQFSNSRSEMNVSTLELGDSALYLCASSTSGGYQETQYFGPGTRLLVL.